This T cell receptor beta chain was sequenced during a study of CD8 T cells in Susac syndrome. General study findings and limits: Acknowledgment was made by the study that its TCR sequencing and HLA analysis involved a relatively small number of individuals.

CD8+ and CD4+ T cells from blood underwent TCR beta sequencing. Negative isolation was applied to CD8+ and CD4+ T cells, and FACS enrichment was applied to TEMRA cells. Concerning this clonotype itself: Its antigen is currently unknown.

The CDR3 length is 16 residues. A quantity of roughly 0.5 to 1 ug RNA underwent reverse transcription using random hexamers. Amplification of the TCR beta CDR3 was carried out by immunoSEQ multiplex PCR, which spanned a total of 54 Vbeta and 13 Jbeta segments. TCRdb fed the immunoSEQ multiplex PCR reads into MiXCR, producing one record per CDR3 protein. The data hold 51,000 or so distinct CDR3 sequences, with over 85% observed a single time. This chain links TRBV21-1 with TRBJ2-2; the table's D call, TRBD1, was not checked against the DNA. TRBV21-1 is shown as a pseudogene. Sample: CD8+ T cells from PBMCs. The sequence was obtained from a human donor in good health. The CDR3 DNA is TGTGCCACCCCGCTGAAATGGACAGGCCGTCACGGGGAGCTGTTTTTT. Protein: CATPLKWTGRHGELFF.